This is a list of T cell receptor beta chains from one sample in a study of metastatic and nonmetastatic thyroid tumors. TCRdb used MiXCR to call clones anew from the PCR reads. Altogether approximately 41,000 clones are present, roughly 27% being singletons, with the ten largest covering 9.9%. The sequencing input was blood. The receptors were sampled from a male donor with papillary thyroid cancer or a benign thyroid nodule (not recorded which). Some clones in this sample may be carry-over from other donors' samples. Each CDR3 is given with its conserved first and last residue. A D gene is named only where the DNA matches it firmly. Part of the rows lack a size; the others show once, few, many or a class for expanded clones.

j_call	d_call	v_call	clone_size	cdr3_aa	cdr3_nt
TRBJ1-2	NA	TRBV6-5	many	CASSYRADRNYGYTF	TGTGCCAGCAGTTACAGGGCAGACCGTAACTATGGCTACACCTTC
TRBJ2-1	TRBD2	TRBV9	NA	CASSVVGGRALSYNEQFF	TGTGCCAGCAGCGTAGTAGGCGGGAGGGCCTTGTCCTACAATGAGCAGTTCTTC
TRBJ2-7	NA	TRBV5-5	NA	CASSLQTVTYEQYF	TGTGCCAGCAGCCTACAGACAGTTACCTACGAGCAGTACTTC
TRBJ1-4	NA	TRBV28	NA	CASSDTTTNEKLFF	TGTGCCAGCAGTGACACTACAACTAATGAAAAACTGTTTTTT
TRBJ1-1	NA	TRBV3-1	NA	CATRDGGFTEAFF	TGTGCCACCAGGGACGGCGGGTTCACTGAAGCTTTCTTT
TRBJ1-5	NA	TRBV5-5	few	CASRFGNSGNQPQHF	TGTGCCAGCAGGTTTGGAAATTCGGGCAATCAGCCCCAGCATTTT
TRBJ2-5	NA	TRBV19	many	CASSIDLSFQETQYF	TGTGCCAGTAGTATAGATCTTAGCTTCCAAGAGACCCAGTACTTC
TRBJ1-4	NA	TRBV7-2	many	CASSWNYRVGGEKLFF	TGTGCCAGCAGCTGGAACTACAGGGTCGGCGGCGAAAAACTGTTTTTT
TRBJ2-1	TRBD2	TRBV3-1	many	CASSPSGTQQDEQFF	TGTGCCAGCAGCCCCAGCGGGACCCAGCAGGATGAGCAGTTCTTC
TRBJ2-7	NA	TRBV28	NA	CASSFGQGYEQYF	TGTGCCAGCAGTTTTGGGCAGGGTTACGAGCAGTACTTC
TRBJ1-3	NA	TRBV4-1	many	CASSQDPQSSGNTIYF	TGCGCCAGCAGCCAAGACCCGCAGAGCTCTGGAAACACCATATATTTT
TRBJ2-2	NA	TRBV29-1	many	CSVGVYGELFF	TGCAGCGTTGGGGTTTACGGGGAGCTGTTTTTT
TRBJ2-3	TRBD1	TRBV11-1	NA	CASSASGTGLLNTQYF	TGTGCCAGCAGCGCCTCCGGGACAGGACTTCTTAATACGCAGTATTTT
TRBJ2-3	TRBD2	TRBV5-1	many	CASSLGLAADTQYF	TGCGCCAGCAGCTTGGGACTAGCTGCAGATACGCAGTATTTT
TRBJ2-3	NA	TRBV27	few	CASSLRQGTDTQYF	TGTGCCAGCAGCCTCCGACAGGGCACAGATACGCAGTATTTT
TRBJ2-7	TRBD2	TRBV3-1	many	CASSGRGYEQYF	TGTGCCAGCAGCGGGAGGGGTTACGAGCAGTACTTC
TRBJ2-5	NA	TRBV28	many	CASSPPKETQYF	TGTGCCAGCAGTCCCCCTAAGGAGACCCAGTACTTC
TRBJ2-3	TRBD2	TRBV28	few	CASRGTKMIDTQYF	TGTGCCAGCAGAGGGACTAAGATGATAGATACGCAGTATTTT
TRBJ1-2	NA	TRBV5-6	many	CASSRAGPGYGYTF	TGTGCCAGCAGTCGGGCAGGGCCTGGCTATGGCTACACCTTC
TRBJ2-2	NA	TRBV28	NA	CASTPDSPGTGELFF	TGCGCCAGCACTCCGGACAGCCCGGGCACCGGGGAGCTGTTTTTT
TRBJ1-1	NA	TRBV6-5	few	CASSYSQTRTEAFF	TGTGCCAGCAGTTACTCCCAGACTCGGACTGAAGCTTTCTTT
TRBJ2-1	TRBD2	TRBV19	once	CASSSSRGGRVNNEQFF	TGTGCCAGTAGTAGCTCTCGAGGCGGGAGGGTGAACAATGAGCAGTTCTTC
TRBJ2-5	NA	TRBV11-1	many	CASSLDLLGTQETQYF	TGTGCCAGCAGCTTAGACTTACTGGGTACGCAAGAGACCCAGTACTTC
TRBJ1-5	NA	TRBV27	many	CASSSGVDQPQHF	TGTGCCAGCAGTTCCGGGGTCGATCAGCCCCAGCATTTT
TRBJ2-2	NA	TRBV30	few	CAWSVGGAGELFF	TGTGCCTGGAGTGTTGGAGGGGCCGGGGAGCTGTTTTTT
TRBJ2-4	TRBD2	TRBV11-2	NA	CASPLWGGNIQYF	TGTGCCAGCCCCTTGTGGGGGGGAAACATTCAGTACTTC
TRBJ2-7	NA	TRBV28	NA	CASDEQYF	TGTGCCAGCGACGAGCAGTACTTC
TRBJ2-7	NA	TRBV28	NA	CASSLGHYTTYEQYF	TGTGCCAGCAGTTTAGGACATTATACGACCTACGAGCAGTACTTC
TRBJ2-3	NA	TRBV28	many	CASSFGGSTDTQYF	TGTGCCAGCAGTTTTGGCGGGAGCACAGATACGCAGTATTTT
TRBJ2-1	NA	TRBV5-1	NA	CASSRAHEQFF	TGCGCCAGCAGCCGGGCGCATGAGCAGTTCTTC
TRBJ1-1	TRBD1	TRBV28	medium-sized	CASNPGQRTEAFF	TGTGCCAGCAACCCGGGACAGAGGACTGAAGCTTTCTTT
TRBJ2-3	TRBD2	TRBV9	NA	CASSRGLAGTVTDTQYF	TGTGCCAGCAGTAGGGGACTAGCGGGAACGGTAACAGATACGCAGTATTTT
TRBJ1-5	NA	TRBV5-1	few	CASSLDGSGYQPQHF	TGCGCCAGCAGCTTGGATGGCTCCGGGTACCAGCCCCAGCATTTT
TRBJ2-5	TRBD2	TRBV15	NA	CSTIRDVDGRETQYF	TGTTCCACCATCAGAGATGTCGACGGGAGGGAGACCCAGTACTTC
TRBJ1-2	TRBD1	TRBV20-1	NA	CSARSPTGVDYGYTF	TGCAGTGCTAGGTCGCCAACAGGGGTGGATTATGGCTACACCTTC
TRBJ2-7	TRBD2	TRBV28	NA	CASWGGPFFPQYF	TGTGCCAGCTGGGGAGGGCCGTTTTTTCCGCAGTACTTC
TRBJ2-2	NA	TRBV19	NA	CASISSSITWELFF	TGTGCCAGTATCTCGTCTAGTATAACCTGGGAGCTGTTTTTT
TRBJ1-3	NA	TRBV28	medium-sized	CASSPPVGKGNTIYF	TGTGCCAGCAGCCCTCCCGTGGGGAAGGGAAACACCATATATTTT
TRBJ2-1	TRBD1	TRBV28	few	CASSSTHRGMGYEKFF	TGTGCCAGCAGTTCAACCCACAGGGGTATGGGCTATGAGAAGTTCTTC
TRBJ2-7	NA	TRBV2	NA	CPSHTKVAYEQYF	TGTCCCAGCCATACAAAGGTGGCTTACGAGCAGTACTTC
TRBJ2-2	TRBD2	TRBV7-8	NA	CASTGTSGRGTGELFF	TGTGCCAGCACCGGGACTAGCGGGAGAGGTACCGGGGAGCTGTTTTTT
TRBJ2-7	TRBD1	TRBV25-1	many	CASRGQISYEQYF	TGTGCCAGCAGGGGACAGATCTCCTACGAGCAGTACTTC
TRBJ2-7	NA	TRBV27	NA	CASSTTGTKSYEQYF	TGTGCCAGCTCTACGACCGGGACAAAGTCCTACGAGCAGTACTTC
TRBJ1-6	TRBD1	TRBV6-1	few	CASSDSGQGGSHLHF	TGTGCCAGCAGTGACTCGGGACAGGGTGGTTCACACCTCCACTTT
TRBJ2-7	NA	TRBV18	many	CASSQGTGSPYEQYF	TGTGCCAGCTCCCAAGGAACGGGAAGTCCCTACGAGCAGTACTTC
TRBJ1-5	TRBD1	TRBV12-3/TRBV12-4	NA	CASSSQGGWNQPQHF	TGTGCCAGCAGTTCCCAGGGGGGATGGAATCAGCCCCAGCATTTT